Detailed here is one T cell receptor beta chain. The germline V gene has CDR1 SGHRS and CDR2 YFSETQ. This CDR3 contains 19 residues. Trimming left V 0 bases short and J 7 bases short, with 23 bases between. The sample is drawn from a study of patients and donors after allogeneic stem cell transplantation. TCRdb redid the calling of the RT-PCR reads with MiXCR, one entry per CDR3 protein. The sample shows about 110,000 distinct CDR3 sequences, less than 45% of them seen only once. Sequenced material: blood, either unsorted or a sorted T cell fraction (not recorded which). This rearrangement joins TRBV5-1 to TRBJ1-6; D is undetermined. This TCR was sampled from a human donor who was either an allogeneic HSCT recipient or a stem cell or donor lymphocyte infusion donor (not recorded which). It is not recorded whose cells these are; they may come from a transplant donor. The chain's CDR3 is CASSLEGFTASSFNSPLHF. The CDR3 coding sequence is TGCGCCAGCAGCTTGGAAGGGTTTACTGCGTCAAGCTTCAATTCACCCCTCCACTTT.